These T cell receptor beta chains were read from a single sample in a study of control samples from healthy donors and cancer patients. Clones were sequenced by immunoSEQ multiplex PCR, and TCRdb holds only the in-frame ones, with some missing. The sample records 150,000 to 180,000 clones, 94% being singletons. The sample taken for sequencing was blood. All receptors come from a man in his forties in good health. The CDR3 runs from the conserved cysteine through the conserved F or W. Each record gives: D gene, V gene, J gene, clone size, CDR3 DNA, CDR3 protein. A D gene is named only where the DNA matches it firmly. Clone sizes are given selectively: once, few, many, or a class where the clone is expanded.

D: -; V: TRBV30; J: TRBJ1-1; size: -; DNA: TGTGCCTGGAGTGTACCACTCGGGACGAACACTGAAGCTTTCTTT; CDR3: CAWSVPLGTNTEAFF
D: -; V: TRBV9; J: TRBJ2-2; size: -; DNA: TGTGCCAGCAGCCTAGCGCGCGGTAGCGGGGAGCTGTTTTTT; CDR3: CASSLARGSGELFF
D: -; V: TRBV28; J: TRBJ1-5; size: -; DNA: TGTGCCAGCAGTTTTGGGGTGGGCAATCAGCCCCAGCATTTT; CDR3: CASSFGVGNQPQHF
D: -; V: TRBV3-1/TRBV3-2; J: TRBJ2-3; size: -; DNA: TGTGCCAGCAGCCCCGGGGACTCCAGCACAGATACGCAGTATTTT; CDR3: CASSPGDSSTDTQYF
D: TRBD1; V: TRBV9; J: TRBJ1-2; size: -; DNA: TGTGCCAGCAGCGCAAACACGGGACAGCTCTATGGCTACACCTTC; CDR3: CASSANTGQLYGYTF
D: TRBD2; V: TRBV7-2; J: TRBJ2-7; size: -; DNA: TGTGCCAGCAGCTCCCGACGGACTAGCGGCCCCCTCGGTGGCCGCGAGCAGTACTTC; CDR3: CASSSRRTSGPLGGREQYF
D: -; V: TRBV4-3; J: TRBJ2-1; size: once; DNA: TGCGCCAGCAGCCCCTGGGCGGGACCTTACAATGAGCAGTTCTTC; CDR3: CASSPWAGPYNEQFF
D: -; V: TRBV24-1; J: TRBJ2-2; size: -; DNA: TGTGCCACCAGTGGACAGATAACCGGGGAGCTGTTTTTT; CDR3: CATSGQITGELFF
D: TRBD1; V: TRBV4-1; J: TRBJ1-2; size: -; DNA: TGCGCCAGCAGTCATTCCTCACAGGGGCAGGATGGCTACACCTTC; CDR3: CASSHSSQGQDGYTF
D: -; V: TRBV3-1/TRBV3-2; J: TRBJ1-2; size: -; DNA: TGTGCCAGCAGCCAGAGGAGGGGTGGCTACACCTTC; CDR3: CASSQRRGGYTF
D: TRBD1; V: TRBV28; J: TRBJ1-1; size: -; DNA: TGTGCCAGCAGACAGGGGCGATACACTGAAGCTTTCTTT; CDR3: CASRQGRYTEAFF
D: TRBD1; V: TRBV30; J: TRBJ1-2; size: once; DNA: TGTGCCTGGAGTTTACAGGGGGCGCCCCCAATCGGTGGCTACACCTTC; CDR3: CAWSLQGAPPIGGYTF
D: -; V: TRBV4-1; J: TRBJ1-4; size: -; DNA: TGCGCCAGCAGCCAGGGTACGATCGGGGCAATCGTTCAACTGTTTTTT; CDR3: CASSQGTIGAIVQLFF
D: TRBD1; V: TRBV5-6; J: TRBJ1-6; size: -; DNA: TGTGCCAGCCGCGTAGGGACAGGGTATAATTCACCCCTCCACTTT; CDR3: CASRVGTGYNSPLHF
D: -; V: TRBV7-6; J: TRBJ2-3; size: -; DNA: TGTGCCAGCAGCTTAGGGCTAGCGTTCGCAGATACGCAGTATTTT; CDR3: CASSLGLAFADTQYF
D: -; V: TRBV11-2; J: TRBJ2-7; size: -; DNA: TGTGCCAGCAGCTTTAGCCCTGGCCCATACGAGCAGTACTTC; CDR3: CASSFSPGPYEQYF
D: -; V: TRBV11-2; J: TRBJ1-1; size: once; DNA: TGTGCCAGCAGCTTAGGTCAGACGGGGGCGAACACTGAAGCTTTCTTT; CDR3: CASSLGQTGANTEAFF
D: TRBD1; V: TRBV5-1; J: TRBJ2-1; size: -; DNA: TGCGCCAGCAGCTCCGGGACAGGGGGTAGGGGTGAGCAGTTCTTC; CDR3: CASSSGTGGRGEQFF
D: TRBD1; V: TRBV5-1; J: TRBJ2-7; size: medium-sized; DNA: TGCGCCAGCGCAGGACAGGGGGCGTCCGAGCAGTACTTC; CDR3: CASAGQGASEQYF
D: TRBD2; V: TRBV18; J: TRBJ2-7; size: -; DNA: TGTGCCAGCTCAGCTAGCGGGGGGGCCAGAGACGAGCAGTACTTC; CDR3: CASSASGGARDEQYF
D: -; V: TRBV15; J: TRBJ2-1; size: -; DNA: TGTGCCACCAGCAGGGAGGGGGGGCCGGGCTCCTACAATGAGCAGTTCTTC; CDR3: CATSREGGPGSYNEQFF
D: TRBD1; V: TRBV14; J: TRBJ1-6; size: -; DNA: TGTGCCAGCAGCCACCTGGACAGGGGAAATTCACCCCTCCACTTT; CDR3: CASSHLDRGNSPLHF
D: -; V: TRBV29-1; J: TRBJ1-1; size: -; DNA: TGCAGCGTTTCGGGGGGAGGCAACACTGAAGCTTTCTTT; CDR3: CSVSGGGNTEAFF
D: -; V: TRBV27; J: TRBJ2-3; size: once; DNA: TGTGCCAGCAGTTTAATCGTGGGGGGCAGCACAGATACGCAGTATTTT; CDR3: CASSLIVGGSTDTQYF
D: -; V: TRBV24-1; J: TRBJ2-3; size: -; DNA: TGTGCCACTGGGGGGCTTACAGATACGCAGTATTTT; CDR3: CATGGLTDTQYF
D: -; V: TRBV19; J: TRBJ1-2; size: -; DNA: TGTGCCAGTAGTATGGGGCACGGCTATGGCTACACCTTC; CDR3: CASSMGHGYGYTF
D: -; V: TRBV30; J: TRBJ1-4; size: -; DNA: TGTGCCTGGAGTCCACGGGACGGGGGCGAAAAACTGTTTTTT; CDR3: CAWSPRDGGEKLFF
D: TRBD1; V: TRBV25-1; J: TRBJ1-4; size: -; DNA: TGTGCCAGCAGTGAAGGCGGGACAGGGGGTGAAAAACTGTTTTTT; CDR3: CASSEGGTGGEKLFF
D: -; V: TRBV7-2; J: TRBJ1-6; size: -; DNA: TGTGCCAGCAGCGCGTTCATCTATAATTCACCCCTCCACTTT; CDR3: CASSAFIYNSPLHF
D: -; V: TRBV5-5; J: TRBJ2-7; size: -; DNA: TGTGCCAGCTCTATGGAGGGAGGGGGGGAGCAGTACTTC; CDR3: CASSMEGGGEQYF
D: -; V: TRBV18; J: TRBJ1-1; size: -; DNA: TGTGCCAGCTCACTGGGTAACACTGAAGCTTTCTTT; CDR3: CASSLGNTEAFF
D: -; V: TRBV11-2; J: TRBJ1-1; size: once; DNA: TGTGCCAGCAGCAGAACAGGGTTGAACACTGAAGCTTTCTTT; CDR3: CASSRTGLNTEAFF
D: -; V: TRBV5-6; J: TRBJ2-5; size: -; DNA: TGTGCCAGCAGCTTGGGTACAGGTGCTTTGGAGACCCAGTACTTC; CDR3: CASSLGTGALETQYF
D: -; V: TRBV7-2; J: TRBJ1-1; size: once; DNA: TGTGCCAGCAGCTTGCGGGAGTATTCGCGGACTGAAGCTTTCTTT; CDR3: CASSLREYSRTEAFF
D: -; V: TRBV5-6; J: TRBJ1-2; size: -; DNA: TGTGCCAGCAGCTTGCCTACGGCAGGAGGCTACACCTTC; CDR3: CASSLPTAGGYTF
D: TRBD2; V: TRBV5-4; J: TRBJ2-2; size: -; DNA: TGTGCCAGCAGCTTTAACACGGGGGGCGGGGAGCTGTTTTTT; CDR3: CASSFNTGGGELFF
D: TRBD1; V: TRBV18; J: TRBJ2-6; size: -; DNA: TGTGCCAGCTCACCACCGGGCAGGGGGTCTACCGGGGCCAACGTCCTGACTTTC; CDR3: CASSPPGRGSTGANVLTF
D: TRBD1; V: TRBV10-3; J: TRBJ1-4; size: -; DNA: TGTGCCATCAGTGATCCCGGACAGGAAGGAGAAAAACTGTTTTTT; CDR3: CAISDPGQEGEKLFF
D: TRBD1; V: TRBV28; J: TRBJ2-3; size: -; DNA: TGTGCCAGCAGTCCTCGGGGACAGGGGGTAGATACGCAGTATTTT; CDR3: CASSPRGQGVDTQYF
D: TRBD2; V: TRBV3-1/TRBV3-2; J: TRBJ2-3; size: -; DNA: TGTGCCAGCAGCCAAGATGTTCGCCGAGGGCTAGATCGCGGGGGTACGCAGTATTTT; CDR3: CASSQDVRRGLDRGGTQYF
D: -; V: TRBV6-5; J: TRBJ2-2; size: few; DNA: TGTGCCAGCTTCGACAGGCCACCGAACACCGGGGAGCTGTTTTTT; CDR3: CASFDRPPNTGELFF
D: TRBD2; V: TRBV24-1; J: TRBJ2-1; size: -; DNA: TGTGCCACCAGTCCAGCGGGGCCCTCCTACAATGAGCAGTTCTTC; CDR3: CATSPAGPSYNEQFF
D: -; V: TRBV5-4; J: TRBJ1-2; size: -; DNA: TGTGCCAGCAGGCTTCCTGGGCAGGGAGGAGGCTACACCTTC; CDR3: CASRLPGQGGGYTF
D: -; V: TRBV6-5; J: TRBJ1-4; size: -; DNA: TGTGCCAGCAGCTTCACCCCAACTAATGAAAAACTGTTTTTT; CDR3: CASSFTPTNEKLFF
D: -; V: TRBV9; J: TRBJ1-4; size: -; DNA: TGTGCCAGCAGCGCGGGTCGGGGGAGTGATGAAAAACTGTTTTTT; CDR3: CASSAGRGSDEKLFF
D: -; V: TRBV28; J: TRBJ1-3; size: -; DNA: TGTGCCAGCAGTTTGGTTCAGGGGTCCGGAAACACCATATATTTT; CDR3: CASSLVQGSGNTIYF
D: -; V: TRBV2; J: TRBJ2-7; size: -; DNA: TGTGCCAGCAGTGAAGACAGGACCCGATCTGCGTACGAGCAGTACTTC; CDR3: CASSEDRTRSAYEQYF
D: -; V: TRBV10-3; J: TRBJ2-7; size: -; DNA: TGTGCCATCAGTGGGGGCAGGGCCTACGAGCAGTACTTC; CDR3: CAISGGRAYEQYF
D: -; V: TRBV2; J: TRBJ2-3; size: -; DNA: TGTGCCAGCAGTGACATTAGCACAGATACGCAGTATTTT; CDR3: CASSDISTDTQYF
D: -; V: TRBV24-1; J: TRBJ2-3; size: once; DNA: TGTGCCACCAGCCGAGGTTTGGCGACCAGCACAGATACGCAGTATTTT; CDR3: CATSRGLATSTDTQYF
D: TRBD1; V: TRBV27; J: TRBJ1-1; size: once; DNA: TGTGCCAGCAGTTTATGGCGACAGGGCGGGCCTGAAGCTTTCTTT; CDR3: CASSLWRQGGPEAFF
D: -; V: TRBV27; J: TRBJ1-6; size: -; DNA: TGTGCCAGCAGTTTAACGGCCTCCTATAATTCACCCCTCCACTTT; CDR3: CASSLTASYNSPLHF
D: TRBD1; V: TRBV6-5; J: TRBJ1-5; size: -; DNA: TGTGCCAGCAGAGGCGACAGGGCCAGCAATCAGCCCCAGCATTTT; CDR3: CASRGDRASNQPQHF